This entry describes one T cell receptor beta chain. The data belong to a study of blood T cell repertoires in COVID-19. On the study more broadly: Samples taken during acute and convalescent COVID-19 were collected in the United States, Italy and Spain. Sources were T cells, B-cell-depleted T cells, or PBMCs; the material itself was cDNA or gDNA.

Per the authors' pipeline: From reference gene primer amplification, estimates of nucleated cell counts were derived. The data were produced by immunoSEQ multiplex PCR, yet TCRdb's version contains in-frame clones alone and is incomplete. V, J and clone size reflect that table, while D and trimming were determined from the DNA. The profile shows just under 35,000 clones, around 87% of them singletons. Germline V gives CDR1 SEHNR, CDR2 FQNEAQ (reference sequence). CDR3 size: 13 residues. Trimming pared 3 bases from V and 0 bases from J, leaving 5 bases between. V gene TRBV7-9 combines with J gene TRBJ1-1, with D unresolved. The TCR sequence derives from a human donor in a cohort sampled during active COVID-19. The sequenced sample was peripheral blood. CDR3 loop: CASSFRVNTEAFF. In DNA form, the CDR3 reads TGTGCCAGCAGCTTTCGGGTGAACACTGAAGCTTTCTTT.